One sample yielded the 7 T cell receptor beta chains listed below, sequenced in a study of blood T cell repertoires in COVID-19 (dated by TCRdb to the early 2020s). The method behind the library was the immunoSEQ multiplex PCR assay. TCRdb retrieved this table from immuneACCESS and kept in-frame rearrangements only. Not all clones are present; in checked studies, unresolved V genes account for under half, and no reason is known for the remainder. The sample table contains about 480,000 clones; only one count was recorded for about 88% of them. Together, the top ten hold around 0.9% of the sample. The sequencing sample was made of peripheral blood. The receptors come from a man between 18 and 35 years old with COVID-19, enrolled during active disease.

V usage is TRBV6-1 and J usage is TRBJ2-1; D not certain. The V end lost 1 base, the J end lost 11 bases, and 21 bases lay between the germline ends. Per germline, CDR1 MNHNS and CDR2 SASEGT. The CDR3 runs 16 residues. This CDR3 reads CASSEVGGLTTIQQFF. The CDR3 nucleotides read TGTGCCAGCAGTGAAGTAGGTGGTCTAACTACAATACAGCAGTTCTTC.

This chain connects TRBV6-5 to TRBJ1-1; D is uncertain. The V gene lost 2 bases and the J gene lost 5 bases, with 9 bases spanning the gap. Germline V CDR1 and CDR2: MNHEY, SVGAGI. This CDR3 contains 13 residues. CDR3 DNA: TGTGCCAGCAGTTACACAGTGGAAACTGAAGCTTTCTTT. Translation: CASSYTVETEAFF.

The J gene is TRBJ1-2, the V gene TRBV24-1; D is unclear. Trimming left V 1 base short and J 8 bases short, with 4 bases between. CDR1 and CDR2 from the germline V gene are KGHDR and SFDVKD. The CDR3 length is 11 residues. The CDR3 region has the DNA TGTGCCACCAGTGATTTCCTGGGCTACACCTTC. Translated: CATSDFLGYTF.

The rearrangement links TRBV7-9 to TRBJ2-7; 7 bases agree with TRBD2. The CDR3 is made up of 14 amino acids. The germline V gene encodes CDR1 SEHNR and CDR2 FQNEAQ (reference sequence). The V and J ends lost 0 bases and 6 bases, in that order; junction bases with no gene match: 5. This chain's CDR3 is CASSLASGTTEQYF. The CDR3 DNA reads TGTGCCAGCAGCTTAGCTTCCGGGACTACCGAGCAGTACTTC. The full variable domain, rest sourced from reference TRBV7-9 and TRBJ2-7, is DTGVSQNPRHKITKRGQNVTFRCDPISEHNRLYWYRQTLGQGPEFLTYFQNEAQLEKSRLLSDRFSAERPKGSFSTLEIQRTEQGDSAMYLCASSLASGTTEQYFGPGTRLTVT.

This clone has a handful of counts. The chain combines TRBV4-1 with TRBJ1-6; 7 bases are shared with TRBD1. The CDR3 extends over 15 amino acids. Losses at the gene ends were 6 bases for V and 9 bases for J; bases not matched to a gene: 11. Germline lookup yields CDR1 MGHRA and CDR2 YSYEKL. The CDR3 nucleotides read TGCGCCAGCAGTTACGGGGTAGGGGGCAGTTCACCCCTCCACTTT. It codes for CASSYGVGGSSPLHF.

The chain has TRBV27 and TRBJ2-7; D may be TRBD1 (6 bases). CDR1 and CDR2 (germline): MNHEY, SMNVEV (reference sequence). This CDR3 contains 17 residues. Trimming removed 5 bases from V and 3 bases from J, with 23 bases in between. DNA of the CDR3: TGTGCCAGCAGTCTAGGGGGTACAGGATTAAGGAGCTACGAGCAGTACTTC. This gives the protein CASSLGGTGLRSYEQYF.

This clone appeared once. The chain carries TRBV19 and TRBJ2-2, with D possibly TRBD2 on 5 matching bases. The V gene's germline CDR1 is LNHDA and CDR2 SQIVND (reference sequence). The ends were cut back, 3 bases at V and 4 bases at J, with 9 bases in the middle. The CDR3 runs to 14 residues. The CDR3 DNA sequence: TGTGCCAGTAGTATTGGGAGTAGCACCGGGGAGCTGTTTTTT. Translation: CASSIGSSTGELFF.